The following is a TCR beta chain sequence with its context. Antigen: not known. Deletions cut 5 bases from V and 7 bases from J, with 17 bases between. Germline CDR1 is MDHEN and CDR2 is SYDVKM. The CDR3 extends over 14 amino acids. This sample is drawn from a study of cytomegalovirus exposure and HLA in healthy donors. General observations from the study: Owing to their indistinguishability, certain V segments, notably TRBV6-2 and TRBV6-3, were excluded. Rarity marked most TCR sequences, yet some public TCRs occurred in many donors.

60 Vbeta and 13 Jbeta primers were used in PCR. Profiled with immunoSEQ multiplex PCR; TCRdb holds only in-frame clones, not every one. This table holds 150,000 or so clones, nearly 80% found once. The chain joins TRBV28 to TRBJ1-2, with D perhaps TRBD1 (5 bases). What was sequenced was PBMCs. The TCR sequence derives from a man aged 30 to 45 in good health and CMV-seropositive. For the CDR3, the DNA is TGTGCCAGCAGTCGGGGGTCCAGCCTCGGTGGCTACACCTTC. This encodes CASSRGSSLGGYTF.